A single sample gave rise to the 18 T cell receptor beta chains below, sequenced in a study of blood T cell repertoires in COVID-19. TCRdb's copy holds only in-frame clones and misses some; the assay was immunoSEQ multiplex PCR. The sample includes over 130,000 clones, around 88% seen only once; the top ten take roughly 28%. The specimen was peripheral blood. The origin of the receptors is a human donor in a cohort sampled during active COVID-19.

The chain employs TRBV2 and TRBJ2-5, with 8 nucleotides matching TRBD2. Germline CDR1 reads SNHLY; CDR2 reads FYNNEI. After removal of 7 bases from V and 5 bases from J, the junction contained 6 bases not matched to a gene. This CDR3 contains 13 residues. The DNA for the CDR3 is TGTGCCAGCACCCGGGGGGGCCTGGAGACCCAGTACTTC. This translates into CASTRGGLETQYF.

This chain connects TRBV6-6 to TRBJ1-2; 9 nucleotides align to TRBD1. This CDR3 spans 15 amino acids. After removal of 2 bases from V and 6 bases from J, the junction contained 7 bases not matched to a gene. CDR1 and CDR2 (germline): MNHNY, SVGAGI (reference sequence). This chain's CDR3 is CASSYKGDRGDGYTF. The CDR3 coding sequence is TGTGCCAGCAGTTACAAGGGTGACAGGGGGGATGGCTACACCTTC.

J is TRBJ2-6 and V is TRBV18, with 8 bases aligning to TRBD1. CDR1 and CDR2 from the germline V gene are KGHSH and LQKENI. This CDR3 spans 16 amino acids. Trimming removed 5 bases from V and 0 bases from J; junction bases left unmatched: 3. The DNA for the CDR3 is TGTGCCAGCTCAACGACAGGGGACTCTGGGGCCAACGTCCTGACTTTC. This translates into CASSTTGDSGANVLTF.

V gene TRBV7-9 combines with J gene TRBJ2-3; 8 bases are shared with TRBD2. The CDR3 totals 18 residues. The J segment lost 2 bases and the V segment lost 2 bases, leaving 12 bases of the junction unmatched. Per germline, CDR1 SEHNR and CDR2 FQNEAQ (reference sequence). The CDR3 sequence is CASSLPSRRGAATDTQYF. CDR3 coding DNA: TGTGCCAGCAGCTTACCTTCTCGGCGGGGGGCAGCCACAGATACGCAGTATTTT. The full variable domain, in which reference TRBV7-9 and TRBJ2-3 provide the parts outside the CDR3, is DTGVSQNPRHKITKRGQNVTFRCDPISEHNRLYWYRQTLGQGPEFLTYFQNEAQLEKSRLLSDRFSAERPKGSFSTLEIQRTEQGDSAMYLCASSLPSRRGAATDTQYFGPGTRLTVL.

The chain couples TRBV3-1 (or the pseudogene TRBV3-2) to TRBJ2-7; 12 bases are a match to TRBD2. V lost 4 bases and J lost 0; bases outside the gene matches: 10. Germline V gene data show CDR1 as LGHDT and CDR2 as YNNKEL (reference sequence). This CDR3 contains 18 residues. The CDR3 DNA follows: TGTGCCAGCAGCCCCACTAGCGGGGGGCTCCTGATCTCCTACGAGCAGTACTTC. As protein: CASSPTSGGLLISYEQYF.

The V and J genes are TRBV9 and TRBJ2-2, with a possible D match to TRBD1 (8 bases). From germline, CDR1 is SGDLS and CDR2 YYNGEE. Deletions cut 0 bases from V and 6 bases from J, with 15 bases between. This CDR3 is 16 amino acids long. The CDR3 sequence: CASSVAHTGGAGELFF. CDR3 nucleotides: TGTGCCAGCAGCGTAGCCCACACAGGGGGGGCCGGGGAGCTGTTTTTT.

The DNA for the CDR3 is TGTGCCAGTATCTCCCCCGGGGGTAGGAACACCGGGGAGCTGTTTTTT. Amino acids: CASISPGGRNTGELFF. This chain joins TRBV19 and TRBJ2-2; D is perhaps TRBD2 (6 bases). This CDR3 spans 16 amino acids. The germline V gene has CDR1 LNHDA and CDR2 SQIVND (reference sequence). Trimming took 7 bases from V and 1 from J, leaving 16 bases between them.

The J gene is TRBJ2-7, the V gene TRBV5-6; 7 positions match TRBD1. Unmatched junction bases numbered 3, after V lost 3 bases and J lost 3 bases. The CDR3 runs 13 residues. Germline V gene lookup returns CDR1 SGHDT and CDR2 YYEEEE. This chain's CDR3 is CASSYGTVYEQYF. CDR3 bases: TGTGCCAGCAGCTATGGGACAGTCTACGAGCAGTACTTC.

The chain joins TRBV5-6 to TRBJ1-5; D is uncertain. Trimming shortened V by 4 bases and J by 0 bases, and 20 bases separated the two germline ends. Germline CDR1 is SGHDT and CDR2 is YYEEEE. CDR3 length: 18 amino acids. CDR3 DNA sequence: TGTGCCAGCAGCCGTGGGAGGCCCCCCTATTATAGCAATCAGCCCCAGCATTTT. Translating it yields CASSRGRPPYYSNQPQHF.

The table lists this clone with a count of one. The V call is TRBV15, the J call TRBJ2-2, with 7 bases fitting TRBD2. Germline V CDR1 and CDR2: LNHNV, YYDKDF (reference sequence). The CDR3 is made up of 16 amino acids. With 0 bases clipped from V and 4 bases from J, the junction kept 5 bases outside the gene matches. The CDR3 reads CATSRDPRGSTGELFF. CDR3 coding DNA: TGTGCCACCAGCAGAGATCCGCGGGGGAGCACCGGGGAGCTGTTTTTT.

The chain is built from TRBV5-1 and TRBJ2-3; the D gene is possibly TRBD2 (5 bases). Germline V gene data show CDR1 as SGHRS and CDR2 as YFSETQ. V lost 6 bases and J lost 4, with 9 bases in between. This CDR3 contains 12 residues. The CDR3: CASTPGSDTQYF. For the CDR3, the DNA is TGCGCCAGCACCCCGGGATCAGATACGCAGTATTTT. The complete variable domain, with remaining parts taken from reference TRBV5-1 and TRBJ2-3, reads KAGVTQTPRYLIKTRGQQVTLSCSPISGHRSVSWYQQTPGQGLQFLFEYFSETQRNKGNFPGRFSGRQFSNSRSEMNVSTLELGDSALYLCASTPGSDTQYFGPGTRLTVL.

This clone was picked up many times. The rearrangement uses TRBV6-2 or TRBV6-3 and TRBJ1-3, with D unresolved. Germline V gene data show CDR1 as MNHEY and CDR2 as SVGEGT. Deletions cut 2 bases from V and 0 bases from J, with 8 bases between. The CDR3 runs 15 residues. The chain's CDR3 is CASSYGRSSGNTIYF. In DNA form, the CDR3 reads TGTGCCAGCAGTTACGGCCGCAGCTCTGGAAACACCATATATTTT.

Only a few counts were recorded for this clone. The chain links TRBV5-3 to TRBJ2-7; TRBD1 might be the D (6 bases). TRBV5-3 is an ORF, and what it does is uncertain. Trimming removed 10 bases from V and 3 bases from J, with 17 bases in between. This CDR3 spans 13 amino acids. The CDR3 spells CAGTGTQRYEQYF. In DNA, the CDR3 is TGTGCCGGAACCGGGACACAACGCTACGAGCAGTACTTC.

This chain connects TRBV28 to TRBJ1-4; no definite D call. Trimming removed 7 bases at V and 4 bases at J, with 13 bases between. Germline V gene data show CDR1 as MDHEN and CDR2 as SYDVKM. This CDR3 has 14 amino acids. The CDR3 DNA reads as TGTGCCAGCACAAAAAGAGGAAATAATGAAAAACTGTTTTTT. This translates into CASTKRGNNEKLFF. The full variable domain, completed using reference TRBV28 and TRBJ1-4, is DVKVTQSSRYLVKRTGEKVFLECVQDMDHENMFWYRQDPGLGLRLIYFSYDVKMKEKGDIPEGYSVSREKKERFSLILESASTNQTSMYLCASTKRGNNEKLFFGSGTQLSVL.

The chain combines TRBV6-6 with TRBJ2-5; 10 nucleotides align to TRBD1. This CDR3 comprises 16 residues. V shed 5 bases and J 6 bases; nucleotides not matched to a gene: 12. CDR1 and CDR2 (germline): MNHNY, SVGAGI (reference sequence). The CDR3 DNA is TGTGCCAGCAGTCCCCCGATGGGACAGGGGAAGAAGACCCAGTACTTC. It encodes CASSPPMGQGKKTQYF.

The chain uses TRBV19 and TRBJ1-2; 7 bases agree with TRBD1. This CDR3 region has 13 residues. Germline V gene lookup returns CDR1 LNHDA and CDR2 SQIVND (reference sequence). J was trimmed by 4 bases and V by 6 bases; bases with no gene match: 5. CDR3 sequence (DNA): TGTGCCAGTAGACGGGACAGACTCTATGGCTACACCTTC. The encoded protein is CASRRDRLYGYTF.

The chain links TRBV6-5 to TRBJ1-2; D gene unclear. In germline, CDR1 is MNHEY, CDR2 SVGAGI. The CDR3 has 14 amino acids. V lost 2 bases, J lost 1 base, and 8 bases lay in between. CDR3 in amino acids: CASSYDMVNYGYTF. Here the CDR3 DNA reads TGTGCCAGCAGTTACGACATGGTTAACTATGGCTACACCTTC.

The chain joins TRBV2 to TRBJ1-5, with a weak D call TRBD1 (5 bases). This CDR3 has 15 amino acids. Germline V CDR1 and CDR2: SNHLY, FYNNEI. Trimming cost V 3 bases and J 0 bases, with 9 bases left between them. In DNA form, the CDR3 reads TGTGCCAGCAGTGACGGGGGTTATAGCAATCAGCCCCAGCATTTT. It specifies CASSDGGYSNQPQHF. The whole variable domain, remainder taken from reference TRBV2 and TRBJ1-5, is EPEVTQTPSHQVTQMGQEVILRCVPISNHLYFYWYRQILGQKVEFLVSFYNNEISEKSEIFDDQFSVERPDGSNFTLKIRSTKLEDSAMYFCASSDGGYSNQPQHFGDGTRLSIL.